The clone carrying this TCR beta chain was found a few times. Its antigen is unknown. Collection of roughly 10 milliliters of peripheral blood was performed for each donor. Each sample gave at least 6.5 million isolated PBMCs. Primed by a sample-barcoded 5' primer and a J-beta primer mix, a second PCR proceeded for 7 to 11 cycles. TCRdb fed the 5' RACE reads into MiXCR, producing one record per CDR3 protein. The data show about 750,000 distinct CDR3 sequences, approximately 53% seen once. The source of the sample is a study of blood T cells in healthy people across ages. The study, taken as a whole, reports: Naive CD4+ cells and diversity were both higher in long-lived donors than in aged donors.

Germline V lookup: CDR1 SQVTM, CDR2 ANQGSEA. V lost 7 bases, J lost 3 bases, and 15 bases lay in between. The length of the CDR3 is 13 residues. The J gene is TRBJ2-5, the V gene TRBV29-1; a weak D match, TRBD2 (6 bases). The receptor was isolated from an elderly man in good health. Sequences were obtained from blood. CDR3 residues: CSAAGRSKETQYF. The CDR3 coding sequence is TGCAGCGCCGCGGGACGCAGTAAAGAGACCCAGTACTTC.